Listed below are T cell receptor beta chains from one sample, sequenced in a study of T cell repertoires in cytomegalovirus infection. TCRdb ran MiXCR on the reads and lists one entry per CDR3 protein. The sample has about 310,000 distinct CDR3 sequences, around 25% seen once. No antigen has been identified for these receptors. The material was cultured PBMCs, obtained from culture after CMV antigen stimulation. These TCRs come from a human donor in good health (CMV status not recorded). Some clones in this sample may be carry-over from other donors' samples. Each CDR3 is given with its conserved first and last residue. The D gene is left open where the match is weak. Clone sizes are given selectively: once, few, many, or a class where the clone is expanded.

V: TRBV4-3; D: -; size: -; J: TRBJ1-2; DNA: TGCGCCAGCAGCCATCAACTGAAGACAGCGCCGATCTATGGCTACACCTTC; CDR3: CASSHQLKTAPIYGYTF
V: TRBV4-1; D: -; size: once; J: TRBJ2-1; DNA: TGCGCCAGCAGCCAAGATCGAGGGGCGGGGAGAGGCAACAATGAGCAGTTCTTC; CDR3: CASSQDRGAGRGNNEQFF
V: TRBV7-8; D: -; size: many; J: TRBJ2-2; DNA: TGTGCCAGCAGCTTAGACCTGAACGGCGGGGAGCTGTTTTTT; CDR3: CASSLDLNGGELFF
V: TRBV6-1; D: TRBD2; size: -; J: TRBJ2-2; DNA: TGTGCCAGCAGTCTTAGCGGGAGCAGCACCGGGGAGCTGTTTTTT; CDR3: CASSLSGSSTGELFF
V: TRBV7-2; D: -; size: many; J: TRBJ2-1; DNA: TGTGCCAGCAGCCTTTCGGATAGCTATGAGCAGTTCTTC; CDR3: CASSLSDSYEQFF
V: TRBV6-2/TRBV6-3; D: -; size: -; J: TRBJ2-5; DNA: TGTGCCAGCAGCATATCAAGGGGGGGAGAGACCCAGTACTTC; CDR3: CASSISRGGETQYF
V: TRBV2; D: -; size: few; J: TRBJ1-2; DNA: TGTGCCAGCAGTGACAGGGGAGCTAACTATGGCTACACCTTC; CDR3: CASSDRGANYGYTF
V: TRBV6-1; D: -; size: -; J: TRBJ2-3; DNA: TGTGCCAGCAGTGAAGGAGGCAGATCCACAGATACGCAGTATTTT; CDR3: CASSEGGRSTDTQYF
V: TRBV11-2; D: -; size: -; J: TRBJ2-1; DNA: TGTGCCAGCAGCTCTTTCGGCCGGGCGAATGAGCAGTTCTTC; CDR3: CASSSFGRANEQFF
V: TRBV9; D: TRBD2; size: -; J: TRBJ2-1; DNA: TGTGCCAGCAGCGTAGCGGCGGGAGGGCCTGGCAATGAGCAGTTCTTC; CDR3: CASSVAAGGPGNEQFF
V: TRBV10-3; D: -; size: few; J: TRBJ2-2; DNA: TGTGCCATCAGCCCCGGGGAGGGGGCGAACACCGGGGAGCTGTTTTTT; CDR3: CAISPGEGANTGELFF
V: TRBV6-2/TRBV6-3; D: TRBD2; size: -; J: TRBJ2-1; DNA: TGTGCCAGCAGGACTGGGGATGCGGGGGACCAAACCTACAATGAGCAGTTCTTC; CDR3: CASRTGDAGDQTYNEQFF
V: TRBV7-3; D: TRBD1; size: few; J: TRBJ1-2; DNA: TGTGCCAGCAGCCCCTACTCGACAGGGACGGGCGGCTACACCTTC; CDR3: CASSPYSTGTGGYTF
V: TRBV6-1; D: -; size: -; J: TRBJ2-3; DNA: TGTGCCAGCAGTTTACTAGGAAAGTACACAGATACGCAGTATTTT; CDR3: CASSLLGKYTDTQYF
V: TRBV19; D: TRBD2; size: -; J: TRBJ2-1; DNA: TGTGCCAGTAGTATCCCAGCGGGAGCTTTGAATGAGCAGTTCTTC; CDR3: CASSIPAGALNEQFF
V: TRBV9; D: -; size: -; J: TRBJ2-5; DNA: TGTGCCAGCAGCGCAGCAGGGAGTACCCAAGGGACCCAGTACTTC; CDR3: CASSAAGSTQGTQYF
V: TRBV6-2/TRBV6-3; D: -; size: few; J: TRBJ2-5; DNA: TGTGCCAGCAGTGGGAGGAGAAGTTTTGGAGAGACCCAGTACTTC; CDR3: CASSGRRSFGETQYF
V: TRBV27; D: -; size: -; J: TRBJ2-4; DNA: TGTGCCAGCAGCAAAGGTCCCGGGGAGAACATTCAGTACTTC; CDR3: CASSKGPGENIQYF
V: TRBV4-2; D: -; size: -; J: TRBJ1-5; DNA: TGTGCCAGCAGCCAAGGCGAGGCTGACTATAGCAATCAGCCCCAGCATTTT; CDR3: CASSQGEADYSNQPQHF
V: TRBV12-3/TRBV12-4; D: -; size: many; J: TRBJ2-1; DNA: TGTGCCAGCAGGCTCGGGACGACGCAGTTCTTC; CDR3: CASRLGTTQFF
V: TRBV6-5; D: TRBD1; size: few; J: TRBJ2-1; DNA: TGTGCCAGCAGTACGACCCGACAGGGAAAAAACTACAATGAGCAGTTCTTC; CDR3: CASSTTRQGKNYNEQFF
V: TRBV12-5; D: -; size: -; J: TRBJ1-1; DNA: TGTGCTAGTGGTTCCAGCTCAGGGTCCGGGGCTTTCTTT; CDR3: CASGSSSGSGAFF
V: TRBV28; D: -; size: -; J: TRBJ1-5; DNA: TGTGCCAGCAGTTTAACGAGGCTAGGACAGCCCCAGCATTTT; CDR3: CASSLTRLGQPQHF
V: TRBV7-2; D: TRBD2; size: few; J: TRBJ2-7; DNA: TGTGCCAGCAGATCCGGGACTATCTCCTACGAGCAGTACTTC; CDR3: CASRSGTISYEQYF
V: TRBV4-3; D: -; size: -; J: TRBJ2-5; DNA: TGCGCCAGCAGCCAAGATCGGTGGACAGAGACCCAGTACTTC; CDR3: CASSQDRWTETQYF
V: TRBV7-2; D: TRBD2; size: -; J: TRBJ2-3; DNA: TGTGCCAGCAGCTTAGTTCGGGCTAGCGGGAGCCGCGATACGCAGTATTTT; CDR3: CASSLVRASGSRDTQYF
V: TRBV4-2; D: TRBD2; size: -; J: TRBJ2-3; DNA: TGTGCCAGCAGCCAAAATAGCGGGAGTAGCACAGATACGCAGTATTTT; CDR3: CASSQNSGSSTDTQYF
V: TRBV12-3/TRBV12-4; D: TRBD2; size: many; J: TRBJ2-1; DNA: TGTGCCAGCAGTTCTTGGGAGGGCTCCTACAATGAGCAGTTCTTC; CDR3: CASSSWEGSYNEQFF
V: TRBV5-1; D: TRBD2; size: -; J: TRBJ2-2; DNA: TGCGCCAGCAGCGGCGGGACTACCTTACACGGGGAGCTGTTTTTT; CDR3: CASSGGTTLHGELFF
V: TRBV7-6; D: TRBD2; size: -; J: TRBJ2-5; DNA: TGTGCCAGCAGGATCGGGACTAGGGGGATTTACTTCCAAGAGACCCAGTACTTC; CDR3: CASRIGTRGIYFQETQYF
V: TRBV4-1; D: -; size: -; J: TRBJ1-6; DNA: TGCGCCAGCAGCCAAGAAAGGGACCCCAATTCACCCCTCCACTTT; CDR3: CASSQERDPNSPLHF
V: TRBV29-1; D: -; size: -; J: TRBJ2-1; DNA: TGCAGCGTTGGACGAGATACCGACAACAATGAGCAGTTCTTC; CDR3: CSVGRDTDNNEQFF
V: TRBV3-1; D: -; size: few; J: TRBJ1-1; DNA: TGTGCCAGCAGCCAGGAGGGGAAGAACACTGAAGCTTTCTTT; CDR3: CASSQEGKNTEAFF
V: TRBV28; D: -; size: many; J: TRBJ1-1; DNA: TGTGCCAGCAGTCCCCCCCCGCAGATCAACACTGAAGCTTTCTTT; CDR3: CASSPPPQINTEAFF
V: TRBV20-1; D: TRBD2; size: once; J: TRBJ2-7; DNA: TGCAGTGCCGACGGACTAGCGGAGTACGAGCAGTACTTC; CDR3: CSADGLAEYEQYF
V: TRBV7-9; D: -; size: few; J: TRBJ1-1; DNA: TGTGCCAGCAGGTTACAGGGTCGAGCTTTCTTT; CDR3: CASRLQGRAFF
V: TRBV28; D: -; size: -; J: TRBJ2-7; DNA: TGTGCCAGCAGAATACGCTTGGACGGCTCCTACGAGCAGTACTTC; CDR3: CASRIRLDGSYEQYF
V: TRBV28; D: -; size: few; J: TRBJ1-2; DNA: TGTGCCAGCAGTCCCGGACAGTCCGACTATGGCTACACCTTC; CDR3: CASSPGQSDYGYTF
V: TRBV7-9; D: TRBD2; size: few; J: TRBJ2-7; DNA: TGTGCCAGCAGCTTCGGAGGAGGTCGAGGGAGGGCAGGGTCCTCCTACGAGCAGTACTTC; CDR3: CASSFGGGRGRAGSSYEQYF
V: TRBV29-1; D: -; size: few; J: TRBJ2-5; DNA: TGCAGCGTTGAACAAGTTCACCAGTACTTC; CDR3: CSVEQVHQYF
V: TRBV6-5; D: TRBD2; size: few; J: TRBJ2-3; DNA: TGTGCCAGCAGTTACCGGGGACTAGCGGGAGCCACAGATACGCAGTATTTT; CDR3: CASSYRGLAGATDTQYF
V: TRBV19; D: -; size: once; J: TRBJ2-1; DNA: TGTGCCAGTAAAGACAGCTCCTACAATGAGCAGTTCTTC; CDR3: CASKDSSYNEQFF